One sample yielded the 32 T cell receptor beta chains listed below, sequenced in a study of T cell responses to AZD1222 COVID-19 vaccine. Sequenced by immunoSEQ multiplex PCR; TCRdb stores in-frame clones only, minus some. The table shows fewer than 300,000 clones, with 80% to 95% occurring only once. The sequencing used peripheral blood, collected on day 0 of AZD1222 vaccination. These receptors were obtained from an adult in good health.

The chain combines TRBV29-1 with TRBJ2-7; 11 nucleotides line up with TRBD1. Germline CDR1 is SQVTM and CDR2 is ANQGSEA. Unmatched junction bases numbered 3, after V lost 5 bases and J lost 3 bases. CDR3 length: 13 amino acids. The CDR3 reads CSVSGTGGYEQYF. The CDR3 nucleotides read TGCAGCGTTTCCGGGACAGGGGGCTACGAGCAGTACTTC.

The chain couples TRBV28 to TRBJ1-2; no reliable D call. Looked up from germline, CDR1 is MDHEN and CDR2 is SYDVKM. The CDR3 is 15 residues long. Trimming took off 6 bases at V and 8 bases at J, with 22 bases between the two ends. CDR3 nucleotides: TGTGCCAGCAGCTCCGCCGGGTCTGACCGACGAGGCTACACCTTC. The encoded protein is CASSSAGSDRRGYTF.

The chain links TRBV19 to TRBJ1-2, with TRBD1 matching 9 bases. The V gene end was trimmed by 5 bases and the J gene end by 2 bases; junction bases not matched to a gene: 9. Germline V gene data show CDR1 as LNHDA and CDR2 as SQIVND (reference sequence). CDR3 length: 16 residues. The CDR3 loop reads CASSLRQGGTNYGYTF. CDR3 in DNA: TGTGCCAGTAGTCTTCGACAGGGGGGAACGAACTATGGCTACACCTTC. Looking up the rest from reference TRBV19 and TRBJ1-2 gives the full variable domain: DGGITQSPKYLFRKEGQNVTLSCEQNLNHDAMYWYRQDPGQGLRLIYYSQIVNDFQKGDIAEGYSVSREKKESFPLTVTSAQKNPTAFYLCASSLRQGGTNYGYTFGSGTRLTVV.

The chain is built from TRBV12-3 or TRBV12-4 and TRBJ1-2, with D tentatively TRBD1 (5 bases). The length of the CDR3 is 13 residues. V was pared by 5 bases and J by 5 bases, with 12 bases between. The CDR3 sequence: CASSPGREYGYTF. The CDR3 nucleotides read TGTGCCAGCAGTCCAGGGAGGGAGTATGGCTACACCTTC.

This chain joins TRBV28 and TRBJ1-2; D not certain. Per the germline V gene, CDR1 is MDHEN and CDR2 is SYDVKM. V lost 2 bases to trimming and J lost 4 bases, with 11 bases between them. The CDR3 runs 14 residues. The CDR3: CASSLKAGSYGYTF. CDR3 nucleotide sequence: TGTGCCAGCAGTTTAAAAGCCGGGAGCTATGGCTACACCTTC.

J is TRBJ2-1 and V is TRBV7-9, with D possibly matching TRBD2 (6 bases). V lost 7 bases and J 7 bases, leaving 17 bases between the germline ends. Looked up from germline, CDR1 is SEHNR and CDR2 is FQNEAQ (reference sequence). The CDR3 is made up of 14 amino acids. CDR3 region: CASTGLITLNEQFF. The DNA of the CDR3 is TGTGCCAGCACCGGACTAATTACCCTTAATGAGCAGTTCTTC.

V is TRBV9 and J is TRBJ2-3, with 9 positions matching TRBD2. CDR3 length equals 18 residues. Germline trimming cut 2 bases from V and 2 bases from J; bases unmatched to any gene: 12. The germline CDR1 and CDR2 sequences are SGDLS and YYNGEE. This chain's CDR3 is CASSVDPLREGSTDTQYF. The CDR3 DNA reads as TGTGCCAGCAGCGTCGACCCCCTGCGGGAGGGCTCCACAGATACGCAGTATTTT.

The chain links TRBV2 to TRBJ1-2; D is perhaps TRBD1 (6 bases). The ends were cut back, 8 bases at V and 8 bases at J, with 24 bases in the middle. Germline V gives CDR1 SNHLY, CDR2 FYNNEI. The CDR3 sequence is 15 residues long. This CDR3 reads CASPSEARGSEGYTF. As DNA, the CDR3 is TGTGCCAGCCCGTCAGAGGCCAGGGGATCGGAAGGCTACACCTTC.

V gene TRBV20-1 combines with J gene TRBJ2-7; TRBD1 is a possible D gene (6 bases). V lost 4 bases and J lost 5, with 9 bases in between. The CDR3 covers 11 residues. Germline V gives CDR1 DFQATT, CDR2 SNEGSKA (reference sequence). The CDR3 sequence is CSATQGNEQYF. The CDR3 nucleotides are TGCAGTGCTACACAGGGCAACGAGCAGTACTTC.

The rearrangement links TRBV10-3 to TRBJ2-7; the D gene could be TRBD1 or TRBD2 (5 bases each). The germline V gene has CDR1 ENHRY and CDR2 SYGVKD. CDR3 length: 14 residues. V lost 4 bases and J 6 bases, leaving 16 bases between the germline ends. CDR3 residues: CAISGRSARGEQYF. The CDR3 DNA reads as TGTGCCATCAGTGGCCGGAGCGCGAGGGGCGAGCAGTACTTC.

The chain has TRBV11-2 and TRBJ2-5; D may be TRBD1 (5 bases). The CDR3 consists of 16 residues. Germline CDR1 SGHAT, CDR2 FQNNGV. Trimming pared 3 bases from V and 4 bases from J, leaving 18 bases between. CDR3 in DNA: TGTGCCAGCAGCTTTGGGCTAGTGCAGGGTTTAGAGACCCAGTACTTC. It yields the protein CASSFGLVQGLETQYF.

The V call is TRBV19, the J call TRBJ2-2; unclear D gene. Trimming stripped 0 bases from V and 0 bases from J, with 11 bases between. Germline-derived CDR1 and CDR2 are LNHDA and SQIVND (reference sequence). CDR3 size: 17 residues. This CDR3 is CASSIDGRQANTGELFF. The CDR3 coding sequence is TGTGCCAGTAGTATAGATGGTAGGCAGGCGAACACCGGGGAGCTGTTTTTT.

This clone was counted once. The chain couples TRBV19 to TRBJ1-4, with D possibly TRBD1 on 6 matching bases. The CDR3 sequence is 14 residues long. The V end was cut by 5 bases, the J end by 8 bases, with 15 bases between. CDR1 is LNHDA and CDR2 is SQIVND in the germline V gene (reference sequence). CDR3 amino acids: CASSGGGAREKLFF. For the CDR3, the DNA is TGTGCCAGTAGTGGCGGGGGCGCAAGGGAAAAACTGTTTTTT.

On this clone itself: Other DNA sequences in the same sample also yield this CDR3. CDR3 nucleotides: TGTGCCAGCAGTCCGGGGACAGGGAATTCACCCCTCCACTTT. Protein sequence: CASSPGTGNSPLHF. V and J are TRBV27 and TRBJ1-6; 9 bases match TRBD1. This CDR3 has 14 amino acids. The V gene's germline CDR1 is MNHEY and CDR2 SMNVEV (reference sequence). V was pared by 5 bases and J by 7 bases, with 3 bases of the junction left unmatched.

The V call is TRBV15, the J call TRBJ2-7; D not resolved. Trimming cost V 0 bases and J 0 bases, with 9 bases left between them. This CDR3 contains 15 residues. Germline assignment: CDR1 LNHNV and CDR2 YYDKDF (reference sequence). CDR3 DNA sequence: TGTGCCACCAGCAGAGATATGGGAAGCTCCTACGAGCAGTACTTC. It codes for CATSRDMGSSYEQYF.

V gene TRBV12-3 or TRBV12-4 combines with J gene TRBJ2-1; no clear D. V shed 6 bases and J shed 9 bases, with 9 bases lying between them. This CDR3 has 11 residues. The CDR3 sequence is CASSLLGEQFF. The CDR3 nucleotides read TGTGCCAGCAGCCTTCTAGGTGAGCAGTTCTTC.

This chain connects TRBV10-3 to TRBJ2-7, with D possibly matching TRBD1 (6 bases). Germline lookup yields CDR1 ENHRY and CDR2 SYGVKD. V lost 8 bases to trimming and J lost 4 bases, with 15 bases between them. This CDR3 has 13 amino acids. The DNA for the CDR3 is TGTGCCATCCAACAGGGTCCTTCGTACGAGCAGTACTTC. Its protein is CAIQQGPSYEQYF.

The chain combines TRBV29-1 with TRBJ1-2, with TRBD1 as a possible D gene (6 bases). Germline V gene data show CDR1 as SQVTM and CDR2 as ANQGSEA. This CDR3 spans 12 amino acids. The V and J ends lost 5 bases and 10 bases respectively, with 17 bases between them. The CDR3 DNA follows: TGCAGCGTTTTCGGGGGCGCTGGTGACTACACCTTC. It yields the protein CSVFGGAGDYTF.

The chain is built from TRBV7-2 and TRBJ1-6, with a possible D match to TRBD1 (5 bases). The CDR3 contains 16 residues. Trimming left V 2 bases short and J 12 bases short, with 20 bases between. Germline values: CDR1 SGHTA, CDR2 FQGNSA. CDR3 protein: CASSLPNRDFILPLHF. The DNA of the CDR3 is TGTGCCAGCAGCTTACCTAACCGGGACTTCATATTACCCCTCCACTTT.

J is TRBJ1-4 and V is TRBV5-1, with a tentative D call TRBD1 (5 bases). Germline V gene sequence: CDR1 SGHRS, CDR2 YFSETQ. There are 13 residues in the CDR3. Trimming removed 6 bases at V and 7 bases at J, with 13 bases between. Here the CDR3 DNA reads TGCGCCAGCACCCTTACGGGGGTTGAAAAACTGTTTTTT. It is translated as CASTLTGVEKLFF.

The rearrangement links TRBV7-6 to TRBJ2-1; D is uncertain. V shed 5 bases and J shed 0 bases, with 14 bases lying between them. Germline values: CDR1 SGHVS, CDR2 FNYEAQ. The CDR3 is 16 residues long. DNA for the CDR3: TGTGCCAGCAGCCCCCAACTCTCTAGCTCCTACAATGAGCAGTTCTTC. This gives the protein CASSPQLSSSYNEQFF.

The chain combines TRBV6-4 with TRBJ1-1, with D perhaps matching TRBD1 (6 bases). V lost 3 bases and J lost 5, with 10 bases in between. CDR3 size: 13 residues. CDR1 and CDR2 (germline): MRHNA, SNTAGT. This CDR3 reads CASSEARGTEAFF. CDR3 nucleotide sequence: TGTGCCAGCAGTGAGGCGAGGGGGACTGAAGCTTTCTTT.

Concerning this clone: This same CDR3 is encoded by further DNA sequences in the sample. The chain combines TRBV7-3 with TRBJ2-2; D is perhaps TRBD2 (5 bases). CDR3 length equals 15 residues. V was pared by 0 bases and J by 0 bases, with 5 bases between. The V gene's germline CDR1 is SGHTA and CDR2 FQGTGA. CDR3 loop: CASSLTGANTGELFF. Written as DNA, the CDR3 is TGTGCCAGCAGCTTAACCGGGGCGAACACCGGGGAGCTGTTTTTT. The entire variable domain, with the rest obtained from reference TRBV7-3 and TRBJ2-2, is as follows: GAGVSQTPSNKVTEKGKYVELRCDPISGHTALYWYRQSLGQGPEFLIYFQGTGAADDSGLPNDRFFAVRPEGSVSTLKIQRTERGDSAVYLCASSLTGANTGELFFGEGSRLTVL.

The V call is TRBV5-1, the J call TRBJ2-1; TRBD1 aligns across 11 bases. The CDR3 sequence is 16 residues long. Trimming at V came to 0 bases and at J to 2 bases, leaving 1 base not matched to a gene. Germline lookup yields CDR1 SGHRS and CDR2 YFSETQ. Written as DNA, the CDR3 is TGCGCCAGCAGCTTGGCGGGACAGGGGGCCTACAATGAGCAGTTCTTC. Protein: CASSLAGQGAYNEQFF.

The CDR3 region is CASSYSMGGSGYTF. DNA of the CDR3: TGTGCCAGCAGTTACTCGATGGGGGGGTCTGGCTACACCTTC. This chain joins TRBV6-5 and TRBJ1-2, with a possible D match to TRBD1 (5 bases). The CDR3 runs 14 residues. V was shortened by 0 bases and J by 7 bases, with 12 bases between the two germline ends. Germline loops: CDR1 MNHEY, CDR2 SVGAGI.

The chain carries TRBV11-2 and TRBJ2-2; D is unresolved. CDR3 length equals 12 residues. CDR1 and CDR2 (germline): SGHAT, FQNNGV. With 7 bases removed from V and 5 bases from J, the gap between germline ends came to 8 bases. The CDR3 DNA follows: TGTGCCAGCAACCCTGGGACCGGGGAGCTGTTTTTT. Its translation is CASNPGTGELFF.

This sequence joins TRBV5-3 and TRBJ2-3; 7 bases are shared with TRBD2. Being an ORF, TRBV5-3 has a function that is uncertain. The CDR3 extends over 14 amino acids. The junction had 4 bases not matched to a gene; V was cut back by 4 bases and J by 2 bases. The CDR3 region has the DNA TGTGCCAGAAGCGTGGGACTACACACAGATACGCAGTATTTT. This encodes CARSVGLHTDTQYF.

The rearrangement links TRBV7-9 to TRBJ1-4; TRBD1 matches 9 bases. The CDR3 consists of 14 residues. The germline CDR1 and CDR2 sequences are SEHNR and FQNEAQ (reference sequence). After removal of 4 bases from V and 8 bases from J, the junction contained 5 bases not matched to a gene. CDR3 amino acids: CASSSGQGKEKLFF. The CDR3 DNA reads TGTGCCAGCAGCTCGGGACAGGGAAAGGAAAAACTGTTTTTT.

The rearrangement links TRBV27 to TRBJ2-3; no firm D call. The CDR3 runs to 17 residues. The V and J ends lost 2 bases and 0 bases respectively, with 15 bases between them. From germline, CDR1 is MNHEY and CDR2 SMNVEV (reference sequence). The CDR3 reads CASSLIAVSYSTDTQYF. CDR3 DNA sequence: TGTGCCAGCAGTTTAATCGCTGTCTCATATAGCACAGATACGCAGTATTTT.

The gene calls are TRBV19 and TRBJ1-1; D is unresolved. The CDR3 is 14 amino acids. The V end lost 4 bases, the J end lost 1 base, and 10 bases lay between the germline ends. Germline V CDR1 and CDR2: LNHDA, SQIVND (reference sequence). The CDR3 here is CASSKNRRNTEAFF. For the CDR3, the DNA is TGTGCCAGTAGTAAGAACAGAAGGAACACTGAAGCTTTCTTT.

The chain couples TRBV28 to TRBJ1-1; no reliable D call. The V gene's germline CDR1 is MDHEN and CDR2 SYDVKM. Trimming removed 2 bases at V and 11 bases at J, with 12 bases between. The CDR3 spans 12 residues. CDR3: CASSLRARNAFF. CDR3 nucleotides: TGTGCCAGCAGTTTAAGGGCCAGAAATGCTTTCTTT. The entire variable domain, with the rest obtained from reference TRBV28 and TRBJ1-1, is as follows: DVKVTQSSRYLVKRTGEKVFLECVQDMDHENMFWYRQDPGLGLRLIYFSYDVKMKEKGDIPEGYSVSREKKERFSLILESASTNQTSMYLCASSLRARNAFFGQGTRLTVV.

The V and J genes are TRBV3-1 (or the pseudogene TRBV3-2) and TRBJ2-7; no reliable D call. The V end lost 1 base, the J end lost 3 bases, and 7 bases lay between the germline ends. Germline V gene sequence: CDR1 LGHDT, CDR2 YNNKEL (reference sequence). This CDR3 has 13 amino acids. Here the CDR3 DNA reads TGTGCCAGCAGCCAAGCGACGGGCTACGAGCAGTACTTC. Translating gives CASSQATGYEQYF.